These 28 T cell receptor beta chains came from one sample sequenced in a study of blood T cell repertoires in COVID-19. Profiling relied on immunoSEQ multiplex PCR, and the TCRdb table lists in-frame clones only, not all of them. This sample carries 20,000 to 25,000 clones, about three quarters of them seen once, and the ten largest clones take 9.5% to 15%. Sequenced material: peripheral blood. These receptor sequences come from a man aged 60 to 69 with active COVID-19.

In its sample, this clone was seen a few times. The chain couples TRBV3-1 (or the pseudogene TRBV3-2) to TRBJ2-4, with D perhaps matching TRBD1 (6 bases). The CDR3 is 13 residues long. Germline CDR1 and CDR2: LGHDT and YNNKEL (reference sequence). Trimming cost V 3 bases and J 6 bases, with 9 bases left between them. The chain's CDR3 is CASSQQGTNIQYF. CDR3 coding DNA: TGTGCCAGCAGCCAGCAGGGGACAAACATTCAGTACTTC.

This clone turned up a few times. This chain joins TRBV7-6 and TRBJ2-7; 12 nucleotides agree with TRBD2. The CDR3 covers 14 residues. The V and J ends lost 4 bases and 4 bases, in that order; junction bases with no gene match: 2. Per germline, CDR1 SGHVS and CDR2 FNYEAQ. CDR3 sequence: CASSSGTSGYEQYF. DNA of the CDR3: TGTGCCAGCAGCTCCGGGACTAGCGGGTACGAGCAGTACTTC.

This chain links TRBV6-1 with TRBJ1-1, with D perhaps TRBD1 (6 bases). CDR1 is MNHNS and CDR2 is SASEGT in the germline V gene. V was clipped by 4 bases and J by 0 bases, with 24 bases between them. The CDR3 loop spans 19 amino acids. The DNA for the CDR3 is TGTGCCAGCAGTGTAACTAGGGGGGGGCAGAGAGGAATGAACACTGAAGCTTTCTTT. Its translation is CASSVTRGGQRGMNTEAFF.

This chain connects TRBV6-5 to TRBJ2-1; 9 bases fit TRBD1. CDR3 length: 15 residues. Germline CDR1 MNHEY, CDR2 SVGAGI. V lost 6 bases, J lost 2 bases, and 5 bases stayed unmatched. The CDR3 DNA is TGTGCCAGCAGACAGGGACAGGGACCCTACAATGAGCAGTTCTTC. Translating gives CASRQGQGPYNEQFF.

The V and J genes are TRBV3-1 (or the pseudogene TRBV3-2) and TRBJ2-7; 10 bases line up with TRBD1. Germline V gives CDR1 LGHDT, CDR2 YNNKEL (reference sequence). With V trimmed by 3 bases and J by 6 bases, 2 bases remained unmatched. This CDR3 has 13 amino acids. CDR3 DNA sequence: TGTGCCAGCAGCCAGGGACAGGGGTTCGAGCAGTACTTC. Translation: CASSQGQGFEQYF.

The V gene is TRBV5-1, the J gene TRBJ2-1; no reliable D call. The germline gives CDR1 SGHRS, CDR2 YFSETQ. The V and J ends lost 0 bases and 8 bases respectively, with 9 bases between them. This CDR3 has 13 residues. CDR3 DNA sequence: TGCGCCAGCAGCTTGGCCCGTATCGATGAGCAGTTCTTC. Encoded protein: CASSLARIDEQFF.

This clone was recorded only once. An end of the junction does not agree with germline; a read error may underlie this. The chain employs TRBV7-7 and TRBJ2-2; 8 bases map to TRBD2. The CDR3 contains 16 residues. The germline V gene has CDR1 SSHAT and CDR2 FNYEAQ (reference sequence). CDR3 nucleotide sequence: TGTGCTAGCAGCTTAGCACCCGTAGCGGGATCCGGGGAGCTGTTTTTT. It codes for CASSLAPVAGSGELFF.

CDR3 DNA sequence: TGTGCCAGCAGTGAGAGAAGAGAGCAGTACTTC. As protein: CASSERREQYF. The rearrangement joins TRBV25-1 to TRBJ2-7; D remains ambiguous. The CDR3 has 11 amino acids. V was trimmed by 3 bases and J by 7 bases, leaving 7 bases between them. In germline, CDR1 is MGHDK, CDR2 SYGVNS.

This clone was seen only a few times. The sample has other DNA sequences that encode this CDR3 too. This chain joins TRBV4-3 and TRBJ2-1; 10 nucleotides match TRBD2. After removal of 4 bases from V and 3 bases from J, the junction contained 3 bases not matched to a gene. This CDR3 is built from 15 residues. CDR1 is LGHNA and CDR2 is YSLEER in the germline V gene. DNA for the CDR3: TGCGCCAGCAGCCTCCTAGCGGGAGACTACAATGAGCAGTTCTTC. Translating it yields CASSLLAGDYNEQFF.

The genes are TRBV11-2 and TRBJ2-2, with D tentatively TRBD2 (6 bases). Trimming stripped 5 bases from V and 4 bases from J, with 20 bases between. The CDR3 spans 17 residues. Germline values: CDR1 SGHAT, CDR2 FQNNGV. This CDR3 is CASSLLAPQAGTGELFF. The CDR3 DNA reads as TGTGCCAGCAGCCTTCTAGCGCCCCAGGCCGGCACCGGGGAGCTGTTTTTT.

The chain carries TRBV5-8 and TRBJ1-1, with D unclear. The germline V and J ends were trimmed by 1 base and 1 base, with 5 bases remaining between them. The CDR3 runs 13 residues. Germline CDR1 is SGHTS and CDR2 is YDEGEE. CDR3 bases: TGTGCCAGCAGCTTGTCTAGGAACACTGAAGCTTTCTTT. Its translation is CASSLSRNTEAFF.

The CDR3 bases are TGTGCCACCAGCGCCGGGACAGACAATCAGCCCCAGCATTTT. Its protein product is CATSAGTDNQPQHF. The chain recombines TRBV24-1 with TRBJ1-5; the match to TRBD1 covers 7 bases. The CDR3 extends over 14 amino acids. Germline V gene lookup returns CDR1 KGHDR and CDR2 SFDVKD. Germline trimming cut 7 bases from V and 3 bases from J; bases unmatched to any gene: 5.

This clone was seen once. J is TRBJ1-1 and V is TRBV19; 11 bases are a match to TRBD1. The CDR3 contains 14 residues. After removal of 7 bases from V and 5 bases from J, the junction contained 6 bases not matched to a gene. The germline gives CDR1 LNHDA, CDR2 SQIVND (reference sequence). The CDR3 loop is CASTKDRGQTEAFF. Here the CDR3 DNA reads TGTGCCAGTACCAAGGACAGGGGGCAAACTGAAGCTTTCTTT. Looking up the rest from reference TRBV19 and TRBJ1-1 gives the full variable domain: DGGITQSPKYLFRKEGQNVTLSCEQNLNHDAMYWYRQDPGQGLRLIYYSQIVNDFQKGDIAEGYSVSREKKESFPLTVTSAQKNPTAFYLCASTKDRGQTEAFFGQGTRLTVV.

A single count supports this clone. The chain couples TRBV9 to TRBJ1-6; D possibly corresponds to TRBD1 (5 bases). Per germline, CDR1 SGDLS and CDR2 YYNGEE. There are 14 residues in the CDR3. With 3 bases removed from V and 7 bases from J, the gap between germline ends came to 11 bases. CDR3 nucleotide sequence: TGTGCCAGCAGCGAAGGACACCCGAATTCACCCCTCCACTTT. Protein sequence: CASSEGHPNSPLHF.

The chain joins TRBV29-1 to TRBJ1-1, with no clear D. The CDR3 has 13 amino acids. V lost 7 bases and J 1 base, leaving 13 bases between the germline ends. The germline V gene encodes CDR1 SQVTM and CDR2 ANQGSEA. The DNA for the CDR3 is TGCAGCGAAAGGACTGAAACGAACACTGAAGCTTTCTTT. Its protein is CSERTETNTEAFF.

There are a few counts of this clone. This sequence joins TRBV24-1 and TRBJ2-5, with 9 nucleotides matching TRBD2. CDR1 KGHDR and CDR2 SFDVKD come from the germline V gene. V was pared by 4 bases and J by 5 bases, with 16 bases of the junction left unmatched. The CDR3 has 18 amino acids. CDR3 DNA: TGTGCCACCAGTGACCCACTCGCGGGAGGGCCCCTCGGGGAGACCCAGTACTTC. Amino acids: CATSDPLAGGPLGETQYF.

The chain employs TRBV7-2 and TRBJ2-7, with 13 bases lining up with TRBD2. In germline, CDR1 is SGHTA, CDR2 FQGNSA. The CDR3 sequence is 17 residues long. Trimming at V came to 1 base and at J to 2 bases, leaving 5 bases not matched to a gene. The CDR3 DNA sequence: TGTGCCAGCAGCTTAGTGGGGGGACTAGCGGGAACCTACGAGCAGTACTTC. It encodes CASSLVGGLAGTYEQYF. Together with reference TRBV7-2 and TRBJ2-7, the CDR3 gives the full variable domain: GAGVSQSPSNKVTEKGKDVELRCDPISGHTALYWYRQSLGQGLEFLIYFQGNSAPDKSGLPSDRFSAERTGGSVSTLTIQRTQQEDSAVYLCASSLVGGLAGTYEQYFGPGTRLTVT.

In DNA, the CDR3 is TGTGCCAGCAGCTTATCCCTCCAAGGACAGGGGGCTGGAAACACCATATATTTT. It yields the protein CASSLSLQGQGAGNTIYF. The chain recombines TRBV7-8 with TRBJ1-3, with TRBD1 identical over 10 bases. V shed 2 bases and J 2 bases; nucleotides not matched to a gene: 9. CDR1 is SGHVS and CDR2 is FQNEAQ in the germline V gene. CDR3 length: 18 amino acids.

The rearrangement uses TRBV5-1 and TRBJ1-6; no clear D gene. Trimming left V 2 bases short and J 0 bases short, with 18 bases between. CDR1 is SGHRS, CDR2 YFSETQ, per germline. The CDR3 sequence is 19 residues long. CDR3 DNA: TGCGCCAGCAGCTTAGTAAGTTCTGCGGGGAGCTCCTATAATTCACCCCTCCACTTT. Amino acid sequence: CASSLVSSAGSSYNSPLHF.

The chain combines TRBV6-6 with TRBJ2-4; weak D call: TRBD2 (6 bases). CDR1 is MNHNY, CDR2 SVGAGI, per germline (reference sequence). V dropped 0 bases and J dropped 11 bases, with 8 bases sitting between them. The CDR3 is 12 amino acids. The CDR3 region is CASSYSSGVQYF. DNA of the CDR3: TGTGCCAGCAGTTACTCTTCGGGGGTTCAGTACTTC.

V is TRBV12-3 or TRBV12-4 and J is TRBJ2-1; 7 bases match TRBD2. This CDR3 region has 13 residues. The V and J ends lost 3 bases and 8 bases, in that order; junction bases with no gene match: 4. This chain's CDR3 is CASSFTSAYEQFF. The CDR3, as DNA: TGTGCCAGCAGTTTTACTAGCGCTTATGAGCAGTTCTTC.

The chain has TRBV5-5 and TRBJ2-7, with 7 positions matching TRBD1. Germline CDR1 is SGHKS and CDR2 is YYEKEE (reference sequence). The CDR3 runs 16 residues. The V gene end was trimmed by 5 bases and the J gene end by 1 base; junction bases not matched to a gene: 12. Here the CDR3 reads CASRDYQGEQSYEQYF. The DNA of the CDR3 is TGTGCCAGCAGGGATTACCAGGGGGAACAGTCCTACGAGCAGTACTTC.

The chain carries TRBV19 and TRBJ2-5; 8 bases are shared with TRBD1. J lost 4 bases, V lost 1 base, and 5 bases had no gene match. The germline V gene has CDR1 LNHDA and CDR2 SQIVND (reference sequence). There are 15 residues in the CDR3. The CDR3 reads CASSIGGRGRETQYF. CDR3 in DNA: TGTGCCAGTAGTATAGGGGGCAGGGGGCGAGAGACCCAGTACTTC.

The V call is TRBV6-5, the J call TRBJ2-3; 11 nucleotides match TRBD2. The CDR3 runs to 16 residues. CDR1 is MNHEY, CDR2 SVGAGI, per germline. The junction had 6 bases not matched to a gene; V was cut back by 0 bases and J by 7 bases. The CDR3 DNA reads TGTGCCAGCAGTTACTCGATAGCGGGAGGGCCAAATACGCAGTATTTT. Its protein is CASSYSIAGGPNTQYF.

The chain joins TRBV30 to TRBJ2-1; D might be TRBD2 (5 bases). Germline V gene sequence: CDR1 GTSNPN, CDR2 SVGIG (reference sequence). Trimming shortened V by 0 bases and J by 2 bases, and 11 bases separated the two germline ends. CDR3 length: 15 amino acids. The CDR3 reads CAWSVSGSTYNEQFF. The CDR3 DNA is TGTGCCTGGAGTGTATCGGGATCGACCTACAATGAGCAGTTCTTC.

The chain employs TRBV11-3 and TRBJ2-2; TRBD2 aligns across 12 bases. The CDR3 runs 20 residues. With V trimmed by 5 bases and J by 4 bases, 17 bases remained unmatched. The V gene's germline CDR1 is SGHNT and CDR2 YENEEA. DNA for the CDR3: TGTGCCAGCAGCCTCGGACTAGCGGGGATGGGGGGCTTTGGCACCGGGGAGCTGTTTTTT. It codes for CASSLGLAGMGGFGTGELFF.

The rearrangement uses TRBV14 and TRBJ2-2; D unclear. Germline CDR1 SGHDN, CDR2 FVKESK. V lost 2 bases, J lost 1 base, and 11 bases lay in between. The length of the CDR3 is 16 residues. CDR3 DNA sequence: TGTGCCAGCAGCCAAATTCGGGTGGAGAACACCGGGGAGCTGTTTTTT. Its protein product is CASSQIRVENTGELFF.

The chain's CDR3 is CASTTGLRAKNIQYF. The CDR3 DNA sequence: TGTGCCAGTACTACAGGGTTAAGGGCCAAAAACATTCAGTACTTC. The V and J genes are TRBV19 and TRBJ2-4; D may be TRBD1 (6 bases). Germline lookup yields CDR1 LNHDA and CDR2 SQIVND (reference sequence). Trimming took off 7 bases at V and 1 base at J, with 14 bases between the two ends. This CDR3 has 15 amino acids.